This entry lists 10 T cell receptor beta chains sequenced from one sample in a study of shared clonotypes between healthy human individuals. Some clones are missing from TCRdb's copy, which holds only in-frame ones; the method was immunoSEQ multiplex PCR. Found here are about 690,000 clones, 90% of them singletons; the top ten hold 30% to 40%. Sequencing input: memory CD8+ T cells from PBMCs. Sample subset: CD45RO+ cells pooled with CCR7-negative TemRA cells. Receptor source: a man between 18 and 35 years old in good health. Some clones in this sample may be carry-over from other donors' samples.

The genes are TRBV4-1 and TRBJ2-7, with 12 nucleotides matching TRBD2. CDR1 is MGHRA and CDR2 is YSYEKL in the germline V gene. V lost 3 bases to trimming and J lost 4 bases; unmatched junction nucleotides: 4. The CDR3 spans 15 residues. The CDR3 sequence is CASSQTSGSWYEQYF. In DNA form, the CDR3 reads TGCGCCAGCAGCCAGACTAGCGGGAGCTGGTACGAGCAGTACTTC.

The CDR3 DNA sequence: TGTGCCAGCAGCTTCGGGACAGGGTATACAGATACGCAGTATTTT. Encoded protein: CASSFGTGYTDTQYF. The J gene is TRBJ2-3, the V gene TRBV7-9, with TRBD1 identical over 9 bases. This CDR3 has 15 amino acids. Trimming at V came to 3 bases and at J to 3 bases, leaving 4 bases not matched to a gene. Per the germline V gene, CDR1 is SEHNR and CDR2 is FQNEAQ (reference sequence). The whole variable domain, filled in from reference TRBV7-9 and TRBJ2-3, reads DTGVSQNPRHKITKRGQNVTFRCDPISEHNRLYWYRQTLGQGPEFLTYFQNEAQLEKSRLLSDRFSAERPKGSFSTLEIQRTEQGDSAMYLCASSFGTGYTDTQYFGPGTRLTVL.

The CDR3, as DNA: TGTGCCAGCAGTTTATCGATAGGGGACGCCCAAGAGACCCAGTACTTC. It specifies CASSLSIGDAQETQYF. The rearrangement joins TRBV27 to TRBJ2-5; the D call may be TRBD1 or TRBD2 (5 bases each). The CDR3 totals 16 residues. Trimming removed 0 bases at V and 1 base at J, with 12 bases between. Germline CDR1 and CDR2: MNHEY and SMNVEV (reference sequence).

The genes are TRBV6-5 and TRBJ2-5; no clear D. Looked up from germline, CDR1 is MNHEY and CDR2 is SVGAGI. Between the trimmed V and J ends, which lost 1 base and 5 bases, there was a span of 8 bases. The CDR3 runs 13 residues. CDR3 nucleotide sequence: TGTGCCAGCAGTTACTTTATAAAGGAGACCCAGTACTTC. This gives the protein CASSYFIKETQYF.

The chain couples TRBV7-2 to TRBJ1-3, with no clear D. Germline V gene lookup returns CDR1 SGHTA and CDR2 FQGNSA. V was pared by 3 bases and J by 2 bases, with 8 bases between. The CDR3 totals 14 residues. The CDR3 coding sequence is TGTGCCAGCAGCTTGGTGACGACTGGAAACACCATATATTTT. Translated, it gives CASSLVTTGNTIYF.

V is TRBV10-3 and J is TRBJ2-3; possible D gene TRBD2, 6 bases. From germline, CDR1 is ENHRY and CDR2 SYGVKD. This CDR3 has 14 residues. V gave up 3 bases and J gave up 2 bases, with 9 bases separating them. CDR3 residues: CAISDGTPTDTQYF. CDR3 nucleotides: TGTGCCATCAGTGACGGGACTCCCACAGATACGCAGTATTTT.

This clone was recorded once. The rearrangement uses TRBV7-3 and TRBJ2-3; tentative D call: TRBD2 (5 bases). Germline V gives CDR1 SGHTA, CDR2 FQGTGA. The CDR3 is 15 residues long. Deletions cut 0 bases from V and 3 bases from J, with 10 bases between. The chain's CDR3 is CASSLTRAATDTQYF. The CDR3 DNA reads as TGTGCCAGCAGCTTAACGCGGGCTGCAACAGATACGCAGTATTTT.

Turning to this clone: The same CDR3 also results from other DNA sequences found in this sample. This chain uses TRBV5-4 with TRBJ1-1, with D perhaps TRBD1 (5 bases). CDR3 size: 13 residues. V lost 2 bases and J 1 base, leaving 6 bases between the germline ends. Germline CDR1 and CDR2: SGHNT and YYREEE (reference sequence). The CDR3 DNA follows: TGTGCCAGCAGCTTTGGACAGAACACTGAAGCTTTCTTT. As protein: CASSFGQNTEAFF. Together with reference TRBV5-4 and TRBJ1-1, the CDR3 gives the full variable domain: ETGVTQSPTHLIKTRGQQVTLRCSSQSGHNTVSWYQQALGQGPQFIFQYYREEENGRGNFPPRFSGLQFPNYSSELNVNALELDDSALYLCASSFGQNTEAFFGQGTRLTVV.

The V gene is TRBV7-9, the J gene TRBJ2-7, with 8 bases that match TRBD1. Germline V CDR1 and CDR2: SEHNR, FQNEAQ (reference sequence). The junction had 5 bases not matched to a gene; V was cut back by 2 bases and J by 5 bases. This CDR3 has 14 amino acids. The chain's CDR3 is CASSLWTGFNEQYF. CDR3 nucleotides: TGTGCCAGCAGCTTATGGACAGGGTTCAACGAGCAGTACTTC. Drawing the rest from reference TRBV7-9 and TRBJ2-7, the complete variable domain is DTGVSQNPRHKITKRGQNVTFRCDPISEHNRLYWYRQTLGQGPEFLTYFQNEAQLEKSRLLSDRFSAERPKGSFSTLEIQRTEQGDSAMYLCASSLWTGFNEQYFGPGTRLTVT.

This clone has only a few counts. The rearrangement joins TRBV5-4 to TRBJ1-3; D might be TRBD1 (5 bases). This CDR3 has 15 amino acids. Trimming took 2 bases from V and 2 from J, leaving 11 bases between them. From germline, CDR1 is SGHNT and CDR2 YYREEE (reference sequence). The CDR3 protein is CASSFNAGTGNTIYF. In DNA form, the CDR3 reads TGTGCCAGCAGCTTTAATGCAGGGACTGGAAACACCATATATTTT.